Below, 21 T cell receptor beta chains from the same sample are listed, as sequenced in a study of T cell changes during pregnancy in multiple sclerosis. The assay was immunoSEQ multiplex PCR, and TCRdb's table has in-frame clones only and misses some. The repertoire holds tens of thousands of clones, roughly 90% seen once, with about 5.8% in the top ten. The specimen was CD8+ T cells from peripheral blood mononuclear cells, collected before pregnancy. The source is a female donor with multiple sclerosis, enrolled in a pregnancy study.

The chain recombines TRBV6-4 with TRBJ1-1; D gene unclear. V lost 0 bases, J lost 8 bases, and 28 bases lay in between. This CDR3 spans 19 amino acids. Germline V gene sequence: CDR1 MRHNA, CDR2 SNTAGT. The CDR3 region has the DNA TGTGCCAGCAGTGACTCGTCGGGGTACGGAGCGACTAAACGGCCCGAAGCTTTCTTT. Translating gives CASSDSSGYGATKRPEAFF.

The chain employs TRBV27 and TRBJ2-7, with D possibly being TRBD1 (5 bases). The CDR3 runs 16 residues. Germline CDR1 reads MNHEY; CDR2 reads SMNVEV (reference sequence). Deletions cut 5 bases from V and 2 bases from J, with 19 bases between. The CDR3 DNA follows: TGTGCCAGCAGTCCGGCCGAGACAGCTATTCCCTACGAGCAGTACTTC. The encoded protein is CASSPAETAIPYEQYF.

The chain joins TRBV7-8 to TRBJ1-4; TRBD1 matches 9 bases. This CDR3 comprises 14 residues. J lost 8 bases, V lost 3 bases, and 4 bases had no gene match. Germline V lookup: CDR1 SGHVS, CDR2 FQNEAQ. The CDR3 DNA sequence: TGTGCCAGCAGCTTGGGACAGGGAACCGAAAAACTGTTTTTT. Residues: CASSLGQGTEKLFF.

This chain connects TRBV7-8 to TRBJ1-2; D gene unclear. CDR1 and CDR2 from the germline V gene are SGHVS and FQNEAQ. Trimming left V 1 base short and J 5 bases short, with 14 bases between. This CDR3 contains 15 residues. The CDR3 is CASSLGLDGSYGYTF. The DNA of the CDR3 is TGTGCCAGCAGCTTAGGGCTCGACGGGAGTTATGGCTACACCTTC.

This chain joins TRBV5-6 and TRBJ1-4, with 7 nucleotides matching TRBD1. Germline V gene sequence: CDR1 SGHDT, CDR2 YYEEEE. The CDR3 is 16 residues long. J lost 0 bases, V lost 4 bases, and 6 bases had no gene match. CDR3 in amino acids: CASSVGTATTNEKLFF. The CDR3 DNA sequence: TGTGCCAGCAGCGTCGGGACAGCAACAACTAATGAAAAACTGTTTTTT.

This rearrangement joins TRBV4-1 to TRBJ2-7; TRBD1 matches at 8 bases. The CDR3 length is 15 residues. V lost 0 bases and J lost 5; bases outside the gene matches: 6. Germline V lookup: CDR1 MGHRA, CDR2 YSYEKL. The CDR3 sequence: CASSQDVQGVDEQYF. The CDR3 DNA is TGCGCCAGCAGCCAAGATGTACAGGGGGTCGACGAGCAGTACTTC.

This chain uses TRBV16 with TRBJ2-7, with D unclear. Germline CDR1 and CDR2: KGHSY and FQNENV. CDR3 size: 12 residues. The V end was cut by 4 bases, the J end by 3 bases, with 7 bases between. The CDR3 reads CASSPSVYEQYF. The CDR3 DNA reads as TGTGCCAGCAGCCCCTCGGTCTACGAGCAGTACTTC.

The CDR3 region has the DNA TGTGCCAGCAGCAAACCAGGGGATAATTCACCCCTCCACTTT. Protein product: CASSKPGDNSPLHF. The chain employs TRBV13 and TRBJ1-6, with D possibly matching TRBD1 (6 bases). CDR3 length: 14 residues. The V gene's germline CDR1 is PRHDT and CDR2 FYEKMQ (reference sequence). V dropped 5 bases and J dropped 5 bases, with 10 bases sitting between them.

The V call is TRBV12-5, the J call TRBJ2-3; TRBD2 matches at 8 bases. Per germline, CDR1 LGHNT and CDR2 FRNRAP. With V trimmed by 7 bases and J by 2 bases, 11 bases remained unmatched. The CDR3 runs 16 residues. The CDR3 sequence is CASAPASGGLTDTQYF. For the CDR3, the DNA is TGTGCTAGTGCTCCCGCTTCGGGGGGGCTCACAGATACGCAGTATTTT.

The rearrangement links TRBV4-1 to TRBJ2-1; TRBD2 matches 15 bases. The CDR3 is made up of 17 amino acids. Germline trimming cut 0 bases from V and 9 bases from J; bases unmatched to any gene: 6. Germline CDR1 is MGHRA and CDR2 is YSYEKL. CDR3 DNA: TGCGCCAGCAGCCAAGACATAGGGACTAGCGGGGGGACTGAGCAGTTCTTC. Translated, it gives CASSQDIGTSGGTEQFF.

This clone appeared once. The V call is TRBV21-1, the J call TRBJ2-7; the D call of TRBD2 is as the table states it, not checked on the DNA. TRBV21-1 counts as a pseudogene. CDR3 size: 13 residues. The CDR3 region has the DNA TGTGCCAGCAGCGGAGGCAGATCCTACGAGCAGTACTTC. Translated: CASSGGRSYEQYF.

This clone has just a few counts. The rearrangement joins TRBV13 to TRBJ1-1; 8 bases line up with TRBD1. V was clipped by 5 bases and J by 4 bases; unmatched bases: 9. Germline V gene data show CDR1 as PRHDT and CDR2 as FYEKMQ (reference sequence). The CDR3 extends over 15 amino acids. This CDR3 is CASSDKTGVTTEAFF. CDR3 nucleotides: TGTGCCAGCAGCGATAAGACAGGGGTGACCACTGAAGCTTTCTTT.

V gene TRBV1 combines with J gene TRBJ2-2; the DNA was not compared with TRBD1, the D call given in the table. TRBV1 is classified as a pseudogene. The CDR3 extends over 18 amino acids. This chain's CDR3 is CTSSLKDTVVPNTGELFF. CDR3 coding DNA: TGCACCAGCAGCCTAAAAGACACCGTCGTTCCGAACACCGGGGAGCTGTTTTTT.

The chain links TRBV30 to TRBJ2-3; D perhaps matches TRBD2 (5 bases). V was trimmed by 0 bases and J by 4 bases, leaving 17 bases between them. CDR3 length equals 16 residues. Germline CDR1 is GTSNPN and CDR2 is SVGIG (reference sequence). The CDR3 loop reads CAWSVGGGAVADTQYF. In nucleotides, the CDR3 is TGTGCCTGGAGTGTAGGCGGCGGAGCGGTAGCAGATACGCAGTATTTT.

This chain joins TRBV7-3 and TRBJ2-1, with TRBD2 matching over 9 bases. Germline CDR1 is SGHTA and CDR2 is FQGTGA. J gave up 2 bases and V 1 base, and 3 bases lay outside the gene matches. The CDR3 is made up of 16 amino acids. The DNA for the CDR3 is TGTGCCAGCAGCTTAAGCGGGGGGGCCGCCTACAATGAGCAGTTCTTC. The encoded protein is CASSLSGGAAYNEQFF.

The rearrangement links TRBV7-8 to TRBJ2-2, with unresolved D. Germline V lookup: CDR1 SGHVS, CDR2 FQNEAQ. The CDR3 is 15 residues long. V was shortened by 0 bases and J by 2 bases, with 7 bases between the two germline ends. In DNA, the CDR3 is TGTGCCAGCAGCTTAGCGCCGACTAACACCGGGGAGCTGTTTTTT. It encodes CASSLAPTNTGELFF.

The V gene is TRBV2, the J gene TRBJ1-3; D is ambiguous. The CDR3 has 14 amino acids. Germline V lookup: CDR1 SNHLY, CDR2 FYNNEI. The germline V and J ends were trimmed by 2 bases and 4 bases, with 9 bases remaining between them. CDR3 sequence reads: CASSETGVGNTIYF. The CDR3, as DNA: TGTGCCAGCAGTGAAACTGGAGTGGGAAACACCATATATTTT.

The chain combines TRBV6-6 with TRBJ2-7; 7 nucleotides line up with TRBD2. V shed 6 bases and J 6 bases; nucleotides not matched to a gene: 5. The CDR3 totals 12 residues. Germline CDR1 and CDR2: MNHNY and SVGAGI (reference sequence). DNA of the CDR3: TGTGCCAGCAGAGGTCTAGCGGCCGAGCAGTACTTC. As protein: CASRGLAAEQYF.

V and J are TRBV9 and TRBJ1-5; 8 bases match TRBD1. The V gene end was trimmed by 4 bases and the J gene end by 0 bases; junction bases not matched to a gene: 3. The length of the CDR3 is 15 residues. Per the germline V gene, CDR1 is SGDLS and CDR2 is YYNGEE. The CDR3 DNA is TGTGCCAGCAGCTCGACAGGGGATAGCAATCAGCCCCAGCATTTT. Amino acid sequence: CASSSTGDSNQPQHF.

The chain carries TRBV6-6 and TRBJ1-4; TRBD1 matches at 9 bases. The V gene end was trimmed by 6 bases and the J gene end by 8 bases; junction bases not matched to a gene: 10. Germline CDR1 and CDR2: MNHNY and SVGAGI (reference sequence). The CDR3 consists of 15 residues. As DNA, the CDR3 is TGTGCCAGCAGGGGACTCGGGACAGGGCACGAAAAACTGTTTTTT. As protein: CASRGLGTGHEKLFF.

This chain links TRBV7-9 with TRBJ2-1; D uncertain. Per the germline V gene, CDR1 is SEHNR and CDR2 is FQNEAQ (reference sequence). This CDR3 is 16 amino acids long. V lost 5 bases and J lost 4, with 18 bases in between. The CDR3: CASSPTDGKRYNEQFF. Here the CDR3 DNA reads TGTGCCAGCAGCCCGACGGATGGAAAGAGGTACAATGAGCAGTTCTTC.